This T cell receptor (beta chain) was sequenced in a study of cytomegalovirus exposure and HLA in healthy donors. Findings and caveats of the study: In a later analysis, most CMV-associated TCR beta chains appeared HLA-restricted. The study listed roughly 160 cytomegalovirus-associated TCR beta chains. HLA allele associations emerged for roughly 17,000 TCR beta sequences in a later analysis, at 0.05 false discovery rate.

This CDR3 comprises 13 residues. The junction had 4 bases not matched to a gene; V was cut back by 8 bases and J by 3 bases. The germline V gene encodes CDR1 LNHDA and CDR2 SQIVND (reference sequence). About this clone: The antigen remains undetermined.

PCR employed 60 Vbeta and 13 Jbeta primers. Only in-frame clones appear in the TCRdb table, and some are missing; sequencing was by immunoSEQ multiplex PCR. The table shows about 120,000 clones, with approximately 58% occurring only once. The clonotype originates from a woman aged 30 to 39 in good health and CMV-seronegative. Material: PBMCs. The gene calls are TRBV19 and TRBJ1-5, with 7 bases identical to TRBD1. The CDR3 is CASSGQVNQPQHF. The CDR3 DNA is TGTGCCAGTTCAGGACAGGTCAATCAGCCCCAGCATTTT.